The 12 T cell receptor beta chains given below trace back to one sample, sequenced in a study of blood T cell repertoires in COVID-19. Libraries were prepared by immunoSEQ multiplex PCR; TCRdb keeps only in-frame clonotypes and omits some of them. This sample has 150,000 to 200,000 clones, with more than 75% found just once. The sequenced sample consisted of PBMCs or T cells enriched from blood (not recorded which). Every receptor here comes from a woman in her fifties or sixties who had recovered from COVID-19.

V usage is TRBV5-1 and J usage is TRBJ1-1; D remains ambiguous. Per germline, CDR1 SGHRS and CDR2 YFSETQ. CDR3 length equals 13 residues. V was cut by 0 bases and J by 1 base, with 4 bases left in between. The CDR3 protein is CASSLDWNTEAFF. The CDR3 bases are TGCGCCAGCAGCTTGGACTGGAACACTGAAGCTTTCTTT. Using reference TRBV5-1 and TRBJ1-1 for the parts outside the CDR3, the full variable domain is KAGVTQTPRYLIKTRGQQVTLSCSPISGHRSVSWYQQTPGQGLQFLFEYFSETQRNKGNFPGRFSGRQFSNSRSEMNVSTLELGDSALYLCASSLDWNTEAFFGQGTRLTVV.

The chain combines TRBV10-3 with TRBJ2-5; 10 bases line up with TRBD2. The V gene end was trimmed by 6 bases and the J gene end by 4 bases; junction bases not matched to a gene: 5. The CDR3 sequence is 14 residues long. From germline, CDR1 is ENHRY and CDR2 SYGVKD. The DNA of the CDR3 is TGTGCCATCAGCACCGGGACTAGCGCAGAGACCCAGTACTTC. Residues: CAISTGTSAETQYF.

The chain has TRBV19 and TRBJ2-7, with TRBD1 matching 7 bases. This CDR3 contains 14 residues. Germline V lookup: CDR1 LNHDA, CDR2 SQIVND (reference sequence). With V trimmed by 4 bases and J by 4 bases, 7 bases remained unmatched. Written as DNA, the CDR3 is TGTGCCAGTAGTACCGGGGACAGTCGGTACGAGCAGTACTTC. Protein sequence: CASSTGDSRYEQYF.

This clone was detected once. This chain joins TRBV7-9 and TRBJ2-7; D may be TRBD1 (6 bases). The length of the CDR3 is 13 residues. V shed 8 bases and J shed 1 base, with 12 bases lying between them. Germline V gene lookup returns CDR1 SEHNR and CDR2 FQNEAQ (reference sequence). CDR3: CASPEGDSYEQYF. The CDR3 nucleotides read TGTGCCAGCCCCGAGGGGGATTCCTACGAGCAGTACTTC.

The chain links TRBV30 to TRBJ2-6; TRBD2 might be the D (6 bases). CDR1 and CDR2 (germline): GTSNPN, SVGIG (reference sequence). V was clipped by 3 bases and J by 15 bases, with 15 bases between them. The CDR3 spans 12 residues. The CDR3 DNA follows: TGTGCCTGGAGCTCAAGGACCGGGGGCCTGACTTTC. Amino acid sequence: CAWSSRTGGLTF.

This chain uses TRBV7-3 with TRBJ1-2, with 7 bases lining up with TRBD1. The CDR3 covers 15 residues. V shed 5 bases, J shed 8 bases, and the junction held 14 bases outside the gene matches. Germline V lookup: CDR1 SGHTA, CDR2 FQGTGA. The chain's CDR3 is CASSRGTAVAEGYTF. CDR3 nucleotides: TGTGCCAGCAGCCGTGGGACAGCTGTCGCTGAAGGCTACACCTTC.

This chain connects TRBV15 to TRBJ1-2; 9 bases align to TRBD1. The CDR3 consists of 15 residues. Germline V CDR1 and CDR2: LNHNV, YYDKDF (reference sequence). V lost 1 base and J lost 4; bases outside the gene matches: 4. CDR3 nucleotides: TGTGCCACCAGCAGAGTTGGACAGGGGTTCTATGGCTACACCTTC. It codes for CATSRVGQGFYGYTF.

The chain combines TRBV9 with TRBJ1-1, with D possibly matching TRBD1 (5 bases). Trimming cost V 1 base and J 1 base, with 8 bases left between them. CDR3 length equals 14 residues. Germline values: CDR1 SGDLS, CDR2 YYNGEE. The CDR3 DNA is TGTGCCAGCAGCGTAATGGACACGAACACTGAAGCTTTCTTT. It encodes CASSVMDTNTEAFF.

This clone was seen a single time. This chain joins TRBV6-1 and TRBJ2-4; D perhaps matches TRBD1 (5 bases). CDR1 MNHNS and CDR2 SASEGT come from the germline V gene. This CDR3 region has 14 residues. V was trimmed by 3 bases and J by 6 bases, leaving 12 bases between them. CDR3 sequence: CASSEQGSRNIQYF. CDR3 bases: TGTGCCAGCAGTGAGCAGGGTTCGAGAAACATTCAGTACTTC.

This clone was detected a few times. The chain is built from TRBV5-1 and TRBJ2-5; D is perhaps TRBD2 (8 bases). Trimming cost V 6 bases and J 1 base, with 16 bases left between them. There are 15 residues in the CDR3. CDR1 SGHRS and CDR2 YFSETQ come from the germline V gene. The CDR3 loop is CASNRGSGAQETQYF. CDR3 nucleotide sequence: TGCGCCAGCAACAGGGGTAGCGGGGCCCAAGAGACCCAGTACTTC.

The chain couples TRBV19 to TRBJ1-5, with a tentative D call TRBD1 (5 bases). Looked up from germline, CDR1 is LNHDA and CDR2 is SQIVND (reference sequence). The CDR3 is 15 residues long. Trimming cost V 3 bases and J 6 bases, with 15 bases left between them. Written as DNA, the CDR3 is TGTGCCAGTAGTATGGGGGGGACCGTAGGTCAGCCCCAGCATTTT. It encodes CASSMGGTVGQPQHF.

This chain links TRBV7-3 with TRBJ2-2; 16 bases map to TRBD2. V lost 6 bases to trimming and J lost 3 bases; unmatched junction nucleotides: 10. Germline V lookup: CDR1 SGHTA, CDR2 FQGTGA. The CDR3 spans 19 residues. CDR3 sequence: CASRDPGLAGGPDTGELFF. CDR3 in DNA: TGTGCCAGCAGGGATCCGGGACTAGCGGGGGGGCCTGACACCGGGGAGCTGTTTTTT.